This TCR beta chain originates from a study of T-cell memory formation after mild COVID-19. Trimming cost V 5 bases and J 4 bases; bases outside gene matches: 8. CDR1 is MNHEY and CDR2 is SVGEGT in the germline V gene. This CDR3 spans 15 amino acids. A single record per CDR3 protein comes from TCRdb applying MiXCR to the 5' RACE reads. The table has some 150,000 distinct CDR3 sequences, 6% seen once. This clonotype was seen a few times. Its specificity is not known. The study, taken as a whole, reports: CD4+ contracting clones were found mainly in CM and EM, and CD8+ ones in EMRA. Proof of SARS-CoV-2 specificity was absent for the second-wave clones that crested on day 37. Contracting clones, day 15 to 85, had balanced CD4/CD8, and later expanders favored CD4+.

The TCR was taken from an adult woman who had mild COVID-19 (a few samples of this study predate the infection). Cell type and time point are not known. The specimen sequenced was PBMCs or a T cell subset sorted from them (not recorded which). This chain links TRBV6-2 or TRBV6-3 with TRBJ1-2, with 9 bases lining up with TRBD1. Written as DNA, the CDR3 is TGTGCCAGCAGTGGACCGGGACAGGGTTCCTATGGCTACACCTTC. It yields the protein CASSGPGQGSYGYTF.